The 5 T cell receptor beta chains below were found in one sample sequenced in a study of neurological immune-mediated disorders. TCRdb itself ran the 5' RACE reads through MiXCR, one entry per CDR3 protein. The repertoire holds about 44,000 distinct CDR3 sequences, about 22% seen once, with roughly 4.7% in the top ten. Time point defined: technical triplicate 3. Sequenced input: PBMCs. These receptors were collected from a man aged 55 to 69 with HTLV-1-associated myelopathy (HAM/TSP).

In its sample, this clonotype was seen many times. The V gene is TRBV5-1, the J gene TRBJ2-3; maybe TRBD1 (5 bases). The germline V and J ends were trimmed by 3 bases and 3 bases, with 11 bases remaining between them. This CDR3 region has 14 residues. Germline values: CDR1 SGHRS, CDR2 YFSETQ. The CDR3 DNA follows: TGCGCCAGCAGCTCCTTTGGGGCGACAGATACGCAGTATTTT. This codes for CASSSFGATDTQYF. Together with reference TRBV5-1 and TRBJ2-3, the CDR3 gives the full variable domain: KAGVTQTPRYLIKTRGQQVTLSCSPISGHRSVSWYQQTPGQGLQFLFEYFSETQRNKGNFPGRFSGRQFSNSRSEMNVSTLELGDSALYLCASSSFGATDTQYFGPGTRLTVL.

To note about this clonotype: The DNA is omitted, as the CDR3 cannot be located on it reliably, and the CDR3 follows TCRdb's listing. V is TRBV7-9 and J is TRBJ1-1; the table names TRBD1, a call not compared with the DNA. The CDR3 is 22 residues long, counting both termini. CDR1 is SEHNR, CDR2 FQNEAQ, per germline (reference sequence). This CDR3 reads CASSFYICSVLDRDRVSTEAFF.

This clonotype was counted many times. V usage is TRBV5-1 and J usage is TRBJ2-5, with no clear D. The CDR3 length is 13 residues. Trimming removed 4 bases at V and 5 bases at J, with 12 bases between. CDR1 is SGHRS, CDR2 YFSETQ, per germline. This CDR3 is CASSPQMAETQYF. The DNA of the CDR3 is TGCGCCAGCAGCCCACAGATGGCGGAGACCCAGTACTTC. Complete variable domain (other parts from reference TRBV5-1 and TRBJ2-5): KAGVTQTPRYLIKTRGQQVTLSCSPISGHRSVSWYQQTPGQGLQFLFEYFSETQRNKGNFPGRFSGRQFSNSRSEMNVSTLELGDSALYLCASSPQMAETQYFGPGTRLLVL.

This clonotype was observed a single time. V and J are TRBV5-1 and TRBJ2-3, with D unresolved. Trimming removed 4 bases at V and 0 bases at J, with 9 bases between. The germline CDR1 and CDR2 sequences are SGHRS and YFSETQ. This CDR3 spans 14 amino acids. The CDR3 reads CASSLNPSTDTQYF. CDR3 DNA sequence: TGCGCCAGCAGCCTCAACCCAAGCACAGATACGCAGTATTTT.

There are many counts of this clonotype. This sequence joins TRBV9 and TRBJ2-1, with 9 bases aligning to TRBD1. The germline CDR1 and CDR2 sequences are SGDLS and YYNGEE. V was clipped by 0 bases and J by 8 bases; unmatched bases: 9. The CDR3 covers 16 residues. The CDR3 DNA reads as TGTGCCAGCAGCGTAGAGGACAGGGGTGCTGTGTATGAGCAGTTCTTC. Translation: CASSVEDRGAVYEQFF. The full variable domain, completed using reference TRBV9 and TRBJ2-1, is DSGVTQTPKHLITATGQRVTLRCSPRSGDLSVYWYQQSLDQGLQFLIQYYNGEERAKGNILERFSAQQFPDLHSELNLSSLELGDSALYFCASSVEDRGAVYEQFFGPGTRLTVL.